Following are 16 T cell receptor beta chains from one sample sequenced in a study of cytomegalovirus exposure and HLA in healthy donors. Vbeta (60) and Jbeta (13) primers were used in the PCR. Sequenced by immunoSEQ multiplex PCR; TCRdb stores in-frame clones only, minus some. The table records 130,000 or so clones, around 67% of them present only once. The specimen was PBMCs. Source of these receptors: a young man in good health and CMV-seropositive.

CDR3 region: CAWSTVSYEQYF. The CDR3 region has the DNA TGTGCCTGGTCGACAGTTAGCTACGAGCAGTACTTC. The chain couples TRBV30 to TRBJ2-7; weak D call: TRBD1 (5 bases). This CDR3 comprises 12 residues. CDR1 is GTSNPN, CDR2 SVGIG, per germline (reference sequence). V dropped 5 bases and J dropped 3 bases, with 11 bases sitting between them.

This clone turned up a few times. Other DNA sequences of this sample code for an identical CDR3. The V call is TRBV29-1, the J call TRBJ2-7; D possibly corresponds to TRBD1 (5 bases). This CDR3 is 12 amino acids long. The germline V gene encodes CDR1 SQVTM and CDR2 ANQGSEA. V lost 4 bases to trimming and J lost 4 bases, with 11 bases between them. The DNA of the CDR3 is TGCAGCGTTGGGGCAGGGCGGTACGAGCAGTACTTC. Translation gives CSVGAGRYEQYF.

This chain links TRBV10-3 with TRBJ1-2; weak D call: TRBD1 (6 bases). Trimming pared 8 bases from V and 4 bases from J, leaving 14 bases between. In germline, CDR1 is ENHRY, CDR2 SYGVKD. The CDR3 sequence is 13 residues long. This CDR3 is CAIRAGASYGYTF. The CDR3 nucleotides are TGTGCCATCCGGGCAGGGGCGAGCTATGGCTACACCTTC.

The V call is TRBV19, the J call TRBJ2-3; no definite D call. This CDR3 has 14 residues. Germline assignment: CDR1 LNHDA and CDR2 SQIVND (reference sequence). V was cut by 3 bases and J by 1 base, with 8 bases left in between. The CDR3, as DNA: TGTGCCAGTAGTATGCGGTCGCGCACAGATACGCAGTATTTT. Translation: CASSMRSRTDTQYF.

In its sample, this clone was seen once. The chain combines TRBV5-6 with TRBJ2-4; 9 nucleotides line up with TRBD1. The CDR3 has 14 amino acids. The germline V gene has CDR1 SGHDT and CDR2 YYEEEE. V lost 1 base and J lost 8; bases outside the gene matches: 4. The CDR3, as DNA: TGTGCCAGCAGCTTGCGGACAGGGGTAGACATTCAGTACTTC. This codes for CASSLRTGVDIQYF.

The chain carries TRBV29-1 and TRBJ2-5, with D perhaps TRBD1 (5 bases). V was shortened by 7 bases and J by 3 bases, with 9 bases between the two germline ends. The CDR3 loop spans 11 amino acids. The germline CDR1 and CDR2 sequences are SQVTM and ANQGSEA. CDR3 residues: CSGGQEETQYF. DNA for the CDR3: TGCAGCGGCGGACAAGAAGAGACCCAGTACTTC. Full variable domain (remainder filled in from reference TRBV29-1 and TRBJ2-5): SAVISQKPSRDICQRGTSLTIQCQVDSQVTMMFWYRQQPGQSLTLIATANQGSEATYESGFVIDKFPISRPNLTFSTLTVSNMSPEDSSIYLCSGGQEETQYFGPGTRLLVL.

V and J are TRBV5-1 and TRBJ1-6; TRBD1 aligns across 9 bases. The V segment lost 0 bases and the J segment 6 bases; nucleotides outside the gene matches: 4. This CDR3 spans 16 amino acids. Germline V gene data show CDR1 as SGHRS and CDR2 as YFSETQ. The CDR3 DNA reads TGCGCCAGCAGCTTGGGTTTGGGACAGGGTAATTCACCCCTCCACTTT. It specifies CASSLGLGQGNSPLHF.

V is TRBV5-8 and J is TRBJ1-4, with D maybe TRBD1 (6 bases). CDR3 size: 15 residues. With 5 bases removed from V and 8 bases from J, the gap between germline ends came to 19 bases. Germline loops: CDR1 SGHTS, CDR2 YDEGEE. The CDR3 sequence is CASRATGILGEKLFF. The CDR3 DNA reads TGTGCCAGCAGGGCTACAGGGATTCTCGGCGAAAAACTGTTTTTT.

The V gene is TRBV21-1, the J gene TRBJ2-1; TRBD1 reflects the table's D call only, with no check against the DNA. TRBV21-1 is a pseudogene. The CDR3 is 16 amino acids. The CDR3 nucleotides are TGTGCCAGCAGCAGCGACCGGGACAGGGAACGGGATGAGCAGTTCTTC. Protein product: CASSSDRDRERDEQFF.

The rearrangement links TRBV5-1 to TRBJ2-1; 8 nucleotides align to TRBD2. The CDR3 sequence is 16 residues long. CDR1 SGHRS and CDR2 YFSETQ come from the germline V gene. Unmatched junction bases numbered 8, after V lost 1 base and J lost 5 bases. CDR3 nucleotide sequence: TGCGCCAGCAGCTTGAAAACTAGCGGCCACGACAATGAGCAGTTCTTC. Its translation: CASSLKTSGHDNEQFF.

This CDR3 is CASSSGTGGEQYF. The CDR3 DNA sequence: TGCGCCAGCAGTTCCGGGACAGGGGGCGAGCAGTACTTC. The gene calls are TRBV10-1 and TRBJ2-7, with 11 positions matching TRBD1. The germline CDR1 and CDR2 sequences are WNHNN and SYGVQD (reference sequence). V was clipped by 5 bases and J by 6 bases; unmatched bases: 3. The CDR3 runs 13 residues.

This chain uses TRBV7-2 with TRBJ1-1; TRBD1 matches 7 bases. V dropped 1 base and J dropped 7; count of bases not matched to a gene: 6. There are 14 residues in the CDR3. The germline gives CDR1 SGHTA, CDR2 FQGNSA. CDR3 loop: CASSLVGDSFEAFF. The CDR3 DNA reads TGTGCCAGCAGCTTAGTGGGGGACAGCTTTGAAGCTTTCTTT.

This chain links TRBV2 with TRBJ2-3, with no clear D. CDR1 is SNHLY, CDR2 FYNNEI, per germline. V gave up 4 bases and J gave up 2 bases, with 7 bases separating them. This CDR3 region has 13 residues. The chain's CDR3 is CASSGAATDTQYF. The CDR3 DNA follows: TGTGCCAGCAGTGGGGCTGCCACAGATACGCAGTATTTT.

V is TRBV18 and J is TRBJ1-3; 7 nucleotides line up with TRBD1. Unmatched junction bases numbered 7, after V lost 5 bases and J lost 0 bases. The CDR3 runs 16 residues. Germline V gene sequence: CDR1 KGHSH, CDR2 LQKENI. In DNA form, the CDR3 reads TGTGCCAGCTCAACCCGAGGGGGCGCCTCTGGAAACACCATATATTTT. This gives the protein CASSTRGGASGNTIYF. The full variable domain, completed using reference TRBV18 and TRBJ1-3, is NAGVMQNPRHLVRRRGQEARLRCSPMKGHSHVYWYRQLPEEGLKFMVYLQKENIIDESGMPKERFSAEFPKEGPSILRIQQVVRGDSAAYFCASSTRGGASGNTIYFGEGSWLTVV.

This sequence joins TRBV4-2 and TRBJ1-2; TRBD1 is a possible D gene (6 bases). There are 13 residues in the CDR3. Germline V gene data show CDR1 as LGHNA and CDR2 as YNFKEQ. Between the trimmed V and J ends, which lost 4 bases and 6 bases, there was a span of 12 bases. The CDR3 nucleotides are TGTGCCAGCAGCCGGGCAGGGGCCGATGGCTACACCTTC. Protein sequence: CASSRAGADGYTF.

This sequence joins TRBV4-3 and TRBJ2-7; TRBD2 matches 7 bases. Germline CDR1 is LGHNA and CDR2 is YSLEER. CDR3 length equals 14 residues. V shed 0 bases, J shed 9 bases, and the junction held 8 bases outside the gene matches. DNA of the CDR3: TGCGCCAGCAGCCAAGATCGCTGGGGGGGACCGCAGTACTTC. It is translated as CASSQDRWGGPQYF.